These 28 T cell receptor beta chains came from one sample sequenced in a study of cytomegalovirus exposure and HLA in healthy donors. The PCR was carried out with 60 Vbeta primers and 13 Jbeta primers. Here immunoSEQ multiplex PCR was the method, and the copy in TCRdb shows in-frame clones only, minus some. Of about 120,000 clones in the sample, roughly 87% were seen once. Input material: PBMCs. Source of these receptors: a woman aged 18-29 years in good health and CMV-seronegative.

V and J are TRBV6-4 and TRBJ1-1, with D perhaps TRBD1 (5 bases). The CDR3 sequence is 17 residues long. Trimming cost V 4 bases and J 5 bases, with 23 bases left between them. The germline V gene encodes CDR1 MRHNA and CDR2 SNTAGT. The CDR3 coding sequence is TGTGCCAGCAGTGCCAACGGGGGGGTTATCCCGAATACTGAAGCTTTCTTT. It codes for CASSANGGVIPNTEAFF.

This clone was counted a single time. Here the CDR3 reads CASSPPGADRGPGDTEAFF. Here the CDR3 DNA reads TGTGCCAGCTCACCACCAGGGGCCGACAGGGGGCCGGGGGACACTGAAGCTTTCTTT. The chain combines TRBV18 with TRBJ1-1; 10 bases are shared with TRBD1. Germline lookup yields CDR1 KGHSH and CDR2 LQKENI. The CDR3 totals 19 residues. After removal of 0 bases from V and 3 bases from J, the junction contained 13 bases not matched to a gene.

This clone was counted once. The V call is TRBV7-2, the J call TRBJ1-1; TRBD1 agrees at 7 bases. This CDR3 has 16 amino acids. Germline V gene data show CDR1 as SGHTA and CDR2 as FQGNSA. After removal of 6 bases from V and 7 bases from J, the junction contained 17 bases not matched to a gene. CDR3 in amino acids: CASSYRGRGPTGEAFF. DNA of the CDR3: TGTGCCAGCAGTTACAGGGGCCGCGGACCAACCGGTGAAGCTTTCTTT.

The gene calls are TRBV9 and TRBJ1-3, with 9 nucleotides matching TRBD1. CDR1 is SGDLS, CDR2 YYNGEE, per germline. This CDR3 is built from 15 residues. Trimming took 4 bases from V and 4 from J; bases not matched to a gene: 6. The CDR3: CASSLQGALGNTIYF. The CDR3 nucleotides are TGTGCCAGCAGCTTACAGGGGGCGCTGGGAAACACCATATATTTT.

The V and J genes are TRBV5-4 and TRBJ2-3; TRBD2 aligns across 7 bases. Germline V lookup: CDR1 SGHNT, CDR2 YYREEE (reference sequence). The CDR3 is 16 amino acids. J lost 2 bases, V lost 0 bases, and 6 bases had no gene match. The chain's CDR3 is CASSLVGGGPTDTQYF. DNA for the CDR3: TGTGCCAGCAGCTTGGTGGGGGGGGGACCCACAGATACGCAGTATTTT.

The chain recombines TRBV4-3 with TRBJ1-1; maybe TRBD1 (5 bases). Germline V gives CDR1 LGHNA, CDR2 YSLEER. The CDR3 loop spans 15 amino acids. V lost 2 bases, J lost 1 base, and 11 bases lay in between. The CDR3 sequence: CASSQSQTGNTEAFF. As DNA, the CDR3 is TGCGCCAGCAGCCAAAGCCAAACAGGGAACACTGAAGCTTTCTTT.

For the CDR3, the DNA is TGTGCCAGCAGCTCAGGTGGGGACAGGCCCTACGAGCAGTACTTC. This sequence encodes CASSSGGDRPYEQYF. The chain carries TRBV7-2 and TRBJ2-7; 8 bases match TRBD1. V dropped 4 bases and J dropped 2; count of bases not matched to a gene: 7. CDR1 is SGHTA and CDR2 is FQGNSA in the germline V gene. This CDR3 spans 15 amino acids.

This clone came up once. The V call is TRBV2, the J call TRBJ1-1; D perhaps matches TRBD1 (5 bases). V lost 1 base and J 4 bases, leaving 7 bases between the germline ends. CDR1 is SNHLY, CDR2 FYNNEI, per germline. The CDR3 sequence is 13 residues long. The CDR3 spells CASSEGGLTEAFF. CDR3 nucleotides: TGTGCCAGCAGTGAAGGGGGCCTCACTGAAGCTTTCTTT.

The chain combines TRBV7-9 with TRBJ2-5, with no clear D. The germline CDR1 and CDR2 sequences are SEHNR and FQNEAQ (reference sequence). Trimming stripped 5 bases from V and 2 bases from J, with 18 bases between. CDR3 size: 16 residues. CDR3 amino acids: CASSPVGLGRQETQYF. CDR3 coding DNA: TGTGCCAGCAGCCCAGTGGGTCTAGGAAGGCAAGAGACCCAGTACTTC.

This chain connects TRBV19 to TRBJ1-4; 9 bases align to TRBD1. This CDR3 spans 13 amino acids. V lost 8 bases and J lost 10; bases outside the gene matches: 8. The germline gives CDR1 LNHDA, CDR2 SQIVND (reference sequence). CDR3 in amino acids: CASAGQGPAKLFF. Written as DNA, the CDR3 is TGTGCCAGTGCCGGACAGGGGCCGGCAAAACTGTTTTTT.

The V gene is TRBV7-3, the J gene TRBJ2-5; tentatively, D is TRBD2 (6 bases). The V and J ends lost 5 bases and 2 bases respectively, with 12 bases between them. The CDR3 totals 14 residues. Germline V gene sequence: CDR1 SGHTA, CDR2 FQGTGA. CDR3 protein: CASSDNGGQETQYF. DNA of the CDR3: TGTGCCAGCAGCGACAATGGGGGGCAAGAGACCCAGTACTTC.

The sample holds a few counts of this clone. The DNA of the CDR3 is TGTGCCAGCTCAACCGGGACAGGCTATGGCTACACCTTC. Its protein product is CASSTGTGYGYTF. The chain combines TRBV18 with TRBJ1-2; 8 nucleotides align to TRBD1. The germline V gene encodes CDR1 KGHSH and CDR2 LQKENI. The CDR3 loop spans 13 amino acids. V dropped 5 bases and J dropped 4; count of bases not matched to a gene: 3.

Only a few counts were recorded for this clone. The chain combines TRBV29-1 with TRBJ1-2; 7 bases fit TRBD1. This CDR3 is built from 14 residues. The germline gives CDR1 SQVTM, CDR2 ANQGSEA. The V gene end was trimmed by 7 bases and the J gene end by 4 bases; junction bases not matched to a gene: 12. The CDR3 sequence: CSGRGQIDSYGYTF. The CDR3 DNA is TGCAGCGGTAGGGGACAGATTGACTCCTATGGCTACACCTTC.

This rearrangement joins TRBV18 to TRBJ2-3; a weak D match, TRBD1 (6 bases). The CDR3 extends over 14 amino acids. With 6 bases removed from V and 1 base from J, the gap between germline ends came to 11 bases. CDR1 and CDR2 (germline): KGHSH, LQKENI. CDR3: CASSPRQGTDTQYF. CDR3 DNA: TGTGCCAGCTCCCCTAGACAGGGCACAGATACGCAGTATTTT.

The rearrangement uses TRBV5-4 and TRBJ1-2, with TRBD1 as a possible D gene (5 bases). This CDR3 is 15 amino acids long. Germline V gene sequence: CDR1 SGHNT, CDR2 YYREEE (reference sequence). Trimming took 4 bases from V and 7 from J, leaving 20 bases between them. The CDR3 here is CASSIRARRRGGYTF. The CDR3 nucleotides are TGTGCCAGCAGCATCCGGGCCAGGCGAAGGGGTGGCTACACCTTC.

The chain carries TRBV10-2 and TRBJ2-3; 8 nucleotides align to TRBD2. The CDR3 extends over 14 amino acids. Trimming at V came to 5 bases and at J to 4 bases, leaving 5 bases not matched to a gene. Germline assignment: CDR1 WSHSY and CDR2 SAAADI. CDR3: CASSRGGPADTQYF. For the CDR3, the DNA is TGCGCCAGCAGTCGCGGGGGGCCCGCAGATACGCAGTATTTT.

The chain carries TRBV7-9 and TRBJ1-3, with 8 bases fitting TRBD1. Losses at the gene ends were 5 bases for V and 0 bases for J; bases not matched to a gene: 6. From germline, CDR1 is SEHNR and CDR2 FQNEAQ (reference sequence). The CDR3 runs 16 residues. The CDR3: CASSTTQGDSGNTIYF. The CDR3 region has the DNA TGTGCCAGCAGCACCACACAGGGGGACTCTGGAAACACCATATATTTT.

Here the CDR3 DNA reads TGTGCCAGCAGCCCCCCGGGGGGGGTTGATACGCAGTATTTT. It yields the protein CASSPPGGVDTQYF. The chain employs TRBV6-6 and TRBJ2-3, with 8 bases that match TRBD2. The CDR3 sequence is 14 residues long. With V trimmed by 6 bases and J by 6 bases, 8 bases remained unmatched. CDR1 is MNHNY, CDR2 SVGAGI, per germline (reference sequence).

The chain couples TRBV5-5 to TRBJ1-2; perhaps TRBD1 as D (6 bases). V shed 4 bases and J shed 5 bases, with 18 bases lying between them. This CDR3 comprises 15 residues. CDR1 and CDR2 (germline): SGHKS, YYEKEE (reference sequence). For the CDR3, the DNA is TGTGCCAGCAGCCCTTCCGGGACACTCACTTATGGCTACACCTTC. Translation: CASSPSGTLTYGYTF.

The chain uses TRBV7-2 and TRBJ2-7; 7 bases agree with TRBD2. Trimming removed 0 bases from V and 5 bases from J; junction bases left unmatched: 7. The length of the CDR3 is 15 residues. Germline V gene sequence: CDR1 SGHTA, CDR2 FQGNSA. The chain's CDR3 is CASSLAISGRHEQYF. The CDR3 nucleotides read TGTGCCAGCAGCTTAGCGATTAGCGGGCGCCACGAGCAGTACTTC.

This clone was counted between two and nine times. The gene calls are TRBV27 and TRBJ1-1; 7 nucleotides match TRBD1. This CDR3 is built from 13 residues. Germline CDR1 and CDR2: MNHEY and SMNVEV (reference sequence). Trimming removed 5 bases from V and 4 bases from J; junction bases left unmatched: 4. CDR3 nucleotide sequence: TGTGCCAGCAGTGACAGGGTCGGCACTGAAGCTTTCTTT. Encoded protein: CASSDRVGTEAFF.

This chain uses TRBV27 with TRBJ1-1; no clear D. V was clipped by 5 bases and J by 4 bases, with 11 bases between them. There are 13 residues in the CDR3. Per the germline V gene, CDR1 is MNHEY and CDR2 is SMNVEV (reference sequence). The CDR3: CASSDTEGTEAFF. CDR3 in DNA: TGTGCCAGCAGTGACACGGAAGGCACTGAAGCTTTCTTT.

This clone was picked up one time. V and J are TRBV11-2 and TRBJ2-7; 7 bases are shared with TRBD2. The length of the CDR3 is 15 residues. CDR1 is SGHAT and CDR2 is FQNNGV in the germline V gene. V lost 0 bases to trimming and J lost 5 bases; unmatched junction nucleotides: 7. CDR3 sequence reads: CASSLDGRGVNEQYF. CDR3 sequence (DNA): TGTGCCAGCAGCTTAGATGGTCGGGGGGTTAACGAGCAGTACTTC. Full variable domain (missing parts from reference TRBV11-2 and TRBJ2-7): EAGVAQSPRYKIIEKRQSVAFWCNPISGHATLYWYQQILGQGPKLLIQFQNNGVVDDSQLPKDRFSAERLKGVDSTLKIQPAKLEDSAVYLCASSLDGRGVNEQYFGPGTRLTVT.

This clone was detected a few times. The chain links TRBV5-1 to TRBJ2-5; possible D gene TRBD2, 6 bases. Germline V gene sequence: CDR1 SGHRS, CDR2 YFSETQ. The CDR3 spans 16 residues. V lost 4 bases and J 1 base, leaving 17 bases between the germline ends. Here the CDR3 reads CASSPSGSRGQETQYF. CDR3 DNA: TGCGCCAGCAGCCCCTCCGGGAGCCGGGGCCAAGAGACCCAGTACTTC.

The genes are TRBV19 and TRBJ1-2; D is perhaps TRBD1 (5 bases). This CDR3 contains 16 residues. Trimming shortened V by 3 bases and J by 4 bases, and 18 bases separated the two germline ends. Germline CDR1 is LNHDA and CDR2 is SQIVND (reference sequence). The CDR3 sequence: CASSIGGGKTAYGYTF. CDR3 coding DNA: TGTGCCAGTAGTATTGGTGGGGGGAAGACAGCCTATGGCTACACCTTC.

CDR3 in amino acids: CASQRGAKNTEAFF. The CDR3 coding sequence is TGTGCCTCCCAGCGGGGGGCAAAAAACACTGAAGCTTTCTTT. V is TRBV7-8 and J is TRBJ1-1, with D possibly matching TRBD1 (6 bases). The length of the CDR3 is 14 residues. Trimming removed 11 bases at V and 2 bases at J, with 18 bases between. Germline V CDR1 and CDR2: SGHVS, FQNEAQ.

This chain connects TRBV5-4 to TRBJ2-1; 12 positions agree with TRBD2. V lost 2 bases, J lost 7 bases, and 7 bases stayed unmatched. The CDR3 is 16 amino acids. Germline-derived CDR1 and CDR2 are SGHNT and YYREEE (reference sequence). CDR3 residues: CASSLMTSGSLNEQFF. The DNA for the CDR3 is TGTGCCAGCAGCTTAATGACTAGCGGGAGTCTAAATGAGCAGTTCTTC. The entire variable domain, with the rest obtained from reference TRBV5-4 and TRBJ2-1, is as follows: ETGVTQSPTHLIKTRGQQVTLRCSSQSGHNTVSWYQQALGQGPQFIFQYYREEENGRGNFPPRFSGLQFPNYSSELNVNALELDDSALYLCASSLMTSGSLNEQFFGPGTRLTVL.

The table lists this clone with a count of one. This sequence joins TRBV5-1 and TRBJ2-1; TRBD1 is a possible D gene (6 bases). The CDR3 length is 15 residues. The V end lost 4 bases, the J end lost 9 bases, and 20 bases lay between the germline ends. Per the germline V gene, CDR1 is SGHRS and CDR2 is YFSETQ. The chain's CDR3 is CASSLIGDTGTEQFF. The CDR3 nucleotides are TGCGCCAGCAGCCTGATTGGGGACACCGGGACTGAGCAGTTCTTC.